The present TCR beta chain was sequenced within a study of CD8 T cells in ankylosing spondylitis. Points from the study as a whole: A number of the motif variants had already been described in reactive arthritis synovial fluid and blood. Apparently characteristic of ankylosing spondylitis blood was a TCR beta motif (under ten highly homologous variants). Reportedly, significant enrichment of disease-linked clones occurred in matched ankylosing spondylitis synovial fluid.

The CDR3 loop spans 16 amino acids. CDR1 and CDR2 (germline): MNHEY, SVGAGI. With 0 bases removed from V and 1 base from J, the gap between germline ends came to 10 bases. Each TCR beta library was made by quantitative 5'-RACE that incorporated molecular barcodes. TCRdb re-derived calls from the 5' RACE reads in MiXCR, one entry per CDR3 protein. The data hold more than 100,000 distinct CDR3 sequences, with 11% observed a single time. As to this clonotype: Its antigen remains unknown.

The chain has TRBV6-5 and TRBJ2-4; D call uncertain. The source material was blood, either unsorted or a sorted T cell fraction (not recorded which). This receptor was identified in a female donor with ankylosing spondylitis or in good health (not recorded which). This chain's CDR3 is CASSYSGIRAKNIQYF. The CDR3, as DNA: TGTGCCAGCAGTTACTCAGGGATTAGGGCCAAAAACATTCAGTACTTC.